Listed here are 29 T cell receptor beta chains from one sample, sequenced in a study of cytomegalovirus exposure and HLA in healthy donors. Vbeta (60) and Jbeta (13) primers were used in the PCR. The repertoire was sequenced with immunoSEQ multiplex PCR; TCRdb's copy has only in-frame clones and lacks some. The data hold 150,000 to 200,000 clones, with roughly 80% observed a single time. The source material was PBMCs. These receptors all stem from a female donor in good health and CMV-seronegative.

The chain employs TRBV5-6 and TRBJ2-7; 9 positions match TRBD1. V gave up 0 bases and J gave up 2 bases; unmatched junction bases: 12. CDR3 length: 18 amino acids. Germline CDR1 reads SGHDT; CDR2 reads YYEEEE. Here the CDR3 reads CASSLGDRDFKNAYEQYF. The CDR3 DNA follows: TGTGCCAGCAGCTTGGGGGACAGGGACTTTAAAAATGCCTACGAGCAGTACTTC.

V is TRBV27 and J is TRBJ1-5; perhaps TRBD1 as D (6 bases). CDR1 and CDR2 from the germline V gene are MNHEY and SMNVEV (reference sequence). The V end lost 3 bases, the J end lost 7 bases, and 10 bases lay between the germline ends. This CDR3 has 13 amino acids. This CDR3 reads CASSLGAGQPQHF. The CDR3 region has the DNA TGTGCCAGCAGTTTGGGGGCAGGACAGCCCCAGCATTTT.

This sequence joins TRBV5-8 and TRBJ2-2; 8 bases agree with TRBD2. V dropped 2 bases and J dropped 1; count of bases not matched to a gene: 4. CDR1 is SGHTS, CDR2 YDEGEE, per germline. The CDR3 runs 16 residues. CDR3 protein: CASSFRGGMNTGELFF. The CDR3 nucleotides are TGTGCCAGCAGCTTCCGGGGGGGGATGAACACCGGGGAGCTGTTTTTT.

The rearrangement joins TRBV7-2 to TRBJ1-4; D ambiguous. CDR3 length: 12 residues. Germline CDR1 reads SGHTA; CDR2 reads FQGNSA. V lost 4 bases and J 7 bases, leaving 7 bases between the germline ends. CDR3 residues: CASSSNPEKLFF. DNA of the CDR3: TGTGCCAGCAGCTCTAATCCTGAAAAACTGTTTTTT.

The gene calls are TRBV5-6 and TRBJ1-1; D might be TRBD1 (5 bases). The CDR3 spans 15 residues. With 4 bases removed from V and 2 bases from J, the gap between germline ends came to 15 bases. Germline loops: CDR1 SGHDT, CDR2 YYEEEE. The CDR3 spells CASSLGNTGNTEAFF. Written as DNA, the CDR3 is TGTGCCAGCAGCCTCGGAAATACAGGAAACACTGAAGCTTTCTTT.

This clone was recorded a few times. This chain links TRBV5-5 with TRBJ1-2; D possibly corresponds to TRBD1 (5 bases). V lost 0 bases to trimming and J lost 4 bases, with 16 bases between them. Germline CDR1 and CDR2: SGHKS and YYEKEE (reference sequence). The CDR3 loop spans 16 amino acids. CDR3 loop: CASSLGLTAGSYGYTF. The CDR3 bases are TGTGCCAGCAGCTTGGGTCTTACCGCAGGGTCCTATGGCTACACCTTC.

This chain joins TRBV7-2 and TRBJ2-1; TRBD1 matches at 7 bases. With 8 bases clipped from V and 0 bases from J, the junction kept 7 bases outside the gene matches. This CDR3 contains 15 residues. Germline V gives CDR1 SGHTA, CDR2 FQGNSA. The CDR3, as DNA: TGTGCCAGCCTACAGGGGTGGAGCTCCTACAATGAGCAGTTCTTC. Translated, it gives CASLQGWSSYNEQFF.

Here the CDR3 reads CASKRGQGVDNEQFF. CDR3 coding DNA: TGTGCCAGTAAAAGGGGACAGGGTGTCGACAATGAGCAGTTCTTC. The V call is TRBV19, the J call TRBJ2-1; TRBD1 matches 9 bases. CDR3 size: 15 residues. V was pared by 7 bases and J by 5 bases, with 9 bases of the junction left unmatched. Germline V gene lookup returns CDR1 LNHDA and CDR2 SQIVND (reference sequence).

This clone has only one observation. The chain recombines TRBV2 with TRBJ2-1, with 13 positions matching TRBD2. CDR1 and CDR2 from the germline V gene are SNHLY and FYNNEI. This CDR3 contains 13 residues. V was clipped by 4 bases and J by 15 bases; unmatched bases: 6. CDR3 protein: CASSGTSGGGLFF. The CDR3 nucleotides read TGTGCCAGCAGTGGGACTAGCGGGGGTGGTCTGTTCTTC.

V usage is TRBV2 and J usage is TRBJ2-5; possible D gene TRBD1, 6 bases. Trimming left V 5 bases short and J 2 bases short, with 12 bases between. The CDR3 totals 14 residues. CDR1 and CDR2 from the germline V gene are SNHLY and FYNNEI. The CDR3 coding sequence is TGTGCCAGCAGTAGGACAGCTAAACAAGAGACCCAGTACTTC. Protein product: CASSRTAKQETQYF.

This clone was seen a single time. This rearrangement joins TRBV6-6 to TRBJ2-4; D gene uncertain. The germline gives CDR1 MNHNY, CDR2 SVGAGI (reference sequence). V lost 1 base and J lost 8, with 12 bases in between. The CDR3 totals 14 residues. In nucleotides, the CDR3 is TGTGCCAGCAGTTACTATTTGGGCTCAGACATTCAGTACTTC. Its protein is CASSYYLGSDIQYF.

The rearrangement uses TRBV2 and TRBJ2-2; 7 bases agree with TRBD1. CDR1 SNHLY and CDR2 FYNNEI come from the germline V gene. The CDR3 sequence is 15 residues long. V trimming: 4 bases; J trimming: 0 bases; junction bases outside the gene matches: 2. CDR3 sequence: CASSVGQANTGELFF. CDR3 nucleotides: TGTGCCAGCAGTGTAGGACAGGCGAACACCGGGGAGCTGTTTTTT.

The rearrangement joins TRBV5-1 to TRBJ2-1; 11 bases are a match to TRBD1. The CDR3 covers 17 residues. With V trimmed by 5 bases and J by 8 bases, 15 bases remained unmatched. Per the germline V gene, CDR1 is SGHRS and CDR2 is YFSETQ. Here the CDR3 DNA reads TGCGCCAGCAGACCAATTGCCGGGACAGGGGGTTGGCATGAGCAGTTCTTC. It translates to CASRPIAGTGGWHEQFF.

This rearrangement joins TRBV5-1 to TRBJ2-5, with 14 positions matching TRBD2. After removal of 1 base from V and 3 bases from J, the junction contained 2 bases not matched to a gene. This CDR3 has 16 amino acids. CDR1 and CDR2 from the germline V gene are SGHRS and YFSETQ. The CDR3 loop is CASSLQGLAGEETQYF. CDR3 nucleotide sequence: TGCGCCAGCAGCTTGCAGGGACTAGCGGGAGAAGAGACCCAGTACTTC.

The rearrangement joins TRBV27 to TRBJ2-1; 8 nucleotides align to TRBD1. The CDR3 covers 13 residues. Germline loops: CDR1 MNHEY, CDR2 SMNVEV (reference sequence). The trim removed 4 bases at V and 8 bases at J, leaving 4 bases unmatched. The CDR3 sequence is CASSWGQAHEQFF. CDR3 nucleotides: TGTGCCAGCAGTTGGGGACAGGCACATGAGCAGTTCTTC.

The chain uses TRBV19 and TRBJ1-1, with TRBD1 matching 8 bases. V was pared by 5 bases and J by 3 bases, with 5 bases of the junction left unmatched. The CDR3 contains 14 residues. Germline loops: CDR1 LNHDA, CDR2 SQIVND (reference sequence). The CDR3 coding sequence is TGTGCCAGTAGTGCTGGGACAGGATACACTGAAGCTTTCTTT. Protein sequence: CASSAGTGYTEAFF.

This clone was seen a single time. The chain links TRBV28 to TRBJ1-3; 10 nucleotides align to TRBD1. Germline values: CDR1 MDHEN, CDR2 SYDVKM. This CDR3 is built from 18 residues. With 5 bases clipped from V and 3 bases from J, the junction kept 13 bases outside the gene matches. The CDR3 sequence: CASSPPLSTGGFGNTIYF. CDR3 bases: TGTGCCAGCAGTCCCCCCCTCTCGACAGGGGGCTTTGGAAACACCATATATTTT.

The chain is built from TRBV5-1 and TRBJ2-3; a possible D gene is TRBD1 (5 bases). The V end was cut by 0 bases, the J end by 2 bases, with 13 bases between. CDR3 length equals 16 residues. The V gene's germline CDR1 is SGHRS and CDR2 YFSETQ. CDR3 sequence: CASSLAAGRNTDTQYF. The CDR3 DNA reads TGCGCCAGCAGCTTGGCGGCAGGGCGAAACACAGATACGCAGTATTTT.

The chain links TRBV5-4 to TRBJ2-3, with D perhaps matching TRBD1 (6 bases). CDR3 length: 14 amino acids. Germline V gene lookup returns CDR1 SGHNT and CDR2 YYREEE (reference sequence). Trimming pared 0 bases from V and 6 bases from J, leaving 11 bases between. The CDR3 nucleotides are TGTGCCAGCAGCTTGGTAGACAGGTCCGATACGCAGTATTTT. The encoded protein is CASSLVDRSDTQYF.

The rearrangement joins TRBV7-9 to TRBJ2-7; the match to TRBD1 covers 7 bases. The ends lost 4 bases at V and 2 bases at J; junction bases unmatched: 2. The CDR3 covers 13 residues. The germline gives CDR1 SEHNR, CDR2 FQNEAQ (reference sequence). The CDR3 reads CASSWDSTYEQYF. CDR3 DNA: TGTGCCAGCAGCTGGGACAGTACCTACGAGCAGTACTTC.

The chain couples TRBV7-9 to TRBJ2-5; 9 bases align to TRBD2. V lost 3 bases and J lost 2; bases outside the gene matches: 7. Germline V gene data show CDR1 as SEHNR and CDR2 as FQNEAQ (reference sequence). This CDR3 is 16 amino acids long. The CDR3 DNA sequence: TGTGCCAGCAGCTTTGGGACCCTAGCGGGACAAGAGACCCAGTACTTC. Amino acids: CASSFGTLAGQETQYF.

The V call is TRBV7-2, the J call TRBJ1-1, with D possibly being TRBD1 (6 bases). The V gene's germline CDR1 is SGHTA and CDR2 FQGNSA. V shed 0 bases and J shed 4 bases, with 12 bases lying between them. This CDR3 is 15 amino acids long. The CDR3 sequence is CASSLAAGAFTEAFF. For the CDR3, the DNA is TGTGCCAGCAGCTTAGCGGCGGGGGCCTTCACTGAAGCTTTCTTT.

The genes are TRBV7-9 and TRBJ2-1, with a tentative D call TRBD1 (5 bases). Germline CDR1 is SEHNR and CDR2 is FQNEAQ (reference sequence). V lost 3 bases to trimming and J lost 7 bases, with 7 bases between them. The length of the CDR3 is 12 residues. The DNA of the CDR3 is TGTGCCAGCAGCTTGGGGCTGAATGAGCAGTTCTTC. It codes for CASSLGLNEQFF.

This clone was observed a single time. V gene TRBV5-1 combines with J gene TRBJ1-1, with 7 bases fitting TRBD1. Trimming took 4 bases from V and 5 from J; bases not matched to a gene: 8. Looked up from germline, CDR1 is SGHRS and CDR2 is YFSETQ. The CDR3 is 14 amino acids. CDR3 loop: CASSKTGLGTEAFF. As DNA, the CDR3 is TGCGCCAGCAGCAAGACAGGGTTGGGAACTGAAGCTTTCTTT.

This rearrangement joins TRBV28 to TRBJ2-5; D call uncertain. Judging by the DNA end, TRBJ2-7 fits better; the J call may be wrong. The CDR3 sequence is 13 residues long. Germline CDR1 reads MDHEN; CDR2 reads SYDVKM. The CDR3 here is CASSFSISYEQYF. In DNA, the CDR3 is TGTGCCAGCAGTTTTTCCATATCCTACGAGCAGTACTTC.

The rearrangement uses TRBV2 and TRBJ1-2; D call uncertain. The germline V gene encodes CDR1 SNHLY and CDR2 FYNNEI. Trimming cost V 4 bases and J 4 bases, with 7 bases left between them. The CDR3 covers 12 residues. The CDR3 protein is CASSAGLYGYTF. DNA for the CDR3: TGTGCCAGCAGTGCTGGGCTCTATGGCTACACCTTC.

This clone was observed a handful of times. The chain carries TRBV2 and TRBJ2-7, with D perhaps TRBD1 (5 bases). Deletions cut 4 bases from V and 2 bases from J, with 12 bases between. The CDR3 runs 14 residues. The V gene's germline CDR1 is SNHLY and CDR2 FYNNEI. The CDR3 loop is CASSGWGLAYEQYF. The CDR3 region has the DNA TGTGCCAGCAGTGGGTGGGGCCTTGCCTACGAGCAGTACTTC.

This clone was counted only a few times. V gene TRBV19 combines with J gene TRBJ1-2; D gene unclear. The ends were cut back, 7 bases at V and 4 bases at J, with 25 bases in the middle. The CDR3 totals 17 residues. CDR1 and CDR2 (germline): LNHDA, SQIVND (reference sequence). The CDR3 coding sequence is TGTGCCAGTAACAATAAGGGTCGGGGAGCGTTCGGCTATGGCTACACCTTC. This encodes CASNNKGRGAFGYGYTF.

Concerning this clone itself: Germline and junction disagree at one end, which may indicate a read error. The V and J genes are TRBV7-9 and TRBJ2-1; D may be TRBD2 (7 bases). The germline CDR1 and CDR2 sequences are SEHNR and FQNEAQ (reference sequence). CDR3 length equals 17 residues. CDR3 DNA: TGTTCCAGCTCCTCTGAGGGGGGGAGACTAACCTACAATGAGCAGTTCTTC. Encoded protein: CSSSSEGGRLTYNEQFF. Combining the CDR3 with reference TRBV7-9 and TRBJ2-1 gives the whole variable domain DTGVSQNPRHKITKRGQNVTFRCDPISEHNRLYWYRQTLGQGPEFLTYFQNEAQLEKSRLLSDRFSAERPKGSFSTLEIQRTEQGDSAMYLCSSSSEGGRLTYNEQFFGPGTRLTVL.